The next 20 T cell receptor beta chains were all read from a single sample in a study of cytomegalovirus exposure and HLA in healthy donors. Both 60 Vbeta primers and 13 Jbeta primers went into the PCR. Method: immunoSEQ multiplex PCR; TCRdb's copy keeps in-frame clones and lacks some. The sample lists some 150,000 clones, roughly 63% occurring once. Sequences were obtained from PBMCs. These receptor sequences come from a woman aged 55-70 years in good health and CMV-seropositive.

As concerns this clone: This specimen includes other DNA sequences encoding the same CDR3. The gene calls are TRBV5-1 and TRBJ2-2; 10 positions agree with TRBD2. The germline V gene has CDR1 SGHRS and CDR2 YFSETQ. Trimming took 5 bases from V and 6 from J; bases not matched to a gene: 7. The CDR3 contains 15 residues. CDR3 sequence: CASSVATSGAGELFF. DNA of the CDR3: TGCGCCAGCAGTGTCGCAACTAGCGGGGCCGGGGAGCTGTTTTTT.

This sequence joins TRBV18 and TRBJ2-7; 12 bases line up with TRBD1. The CDR3 runs to 15 residues. CDR1 is KGHSH and CDR2 is LQKENI in the germline V gene. Unmatched junction bases numbered 7, after V lost 5 bases and J lost 5 bases. The CDR3 nucleotides are TGTGCCAGCTCAGAGGGACAGGGGGCCGGAGACGAGCAGTACTTC. Its protein product is CASSEGQGAGDEQYF.

The rearrangement joins TRBV7-2 to TRBJ1-2; TRBD1 matches at 11 bases. The germline gives CDR1 SGHTA, CDR2 FQGNSA. The CDR3 length is 15 residues. Unmatched junction bases numbered 6, after V lost 5 bases and J lost 4 bases. In DNA form, the CDR3 reads TGTGCCAGCAGCCTACGGACAGGGGGCGTCTATGGCTACACCTTC. Its protein product is CASSLRTGGVYGYTF.

V gene TRBV4-1 combines with J gene TRBJ2-5; 10 bases are a match to TRBD1. The germline V gene has CDR1 MGHRA and CDR2 YSYEKL. V gave up 0 bases and J gave up 10 bases; unmatched junction bases: 8. The CDR3 spans 15 residues. CDR3 in DNA: TGCGCCAGCAGCCAAGATCCCGGGACAGGGGCTATCCAGTACTTC. It encodes CASSQDPGTGAIQYF.

The V gene is TRBV5-1, the J gene TRBJ2-2; D might be TRBD1 (6 bases). V was clipped by 7 bases and J by 4 bases, with 23 bases between them. The CDR3 has 17 amino acids. CDR1 and CDR2 (germline): SGHRS, YFSETQ. CDR3 sequence (DNA): TGCGCCAGCGCTCGGGACATCCTCCAAGGGGCCACCGGGGAGCTGTTTTTT. Protein product: CASARDILQGATGELFF.

This CDR3 reads CASSGDLIYEQYF. The CDR3 DNA reads TGCGCCAGCAGCGGGGACTTGATCTACGAGCAGTACTTC. V is TRBV10-2 and J is TRBJ2-7, with D perhaps TRBD2 (6 bases). Trimming cost V 6 bases and J 3 bases, with 12 bases left between them. The germline V gene has CDR1 WSHSY and CDR2 SAAADI. The CDR3 is 13 amino acids.

This chain links TRBV28 with TRBJ1-2, with 9 nucleotides matching TRBD1. From germline, CDR1 is MDHEN and CDR2 SYDVKM. V trimming: 1 base; J trimming: 6 bases; junction bases outside the gene matches: 6. The CDR3 length is 15 residues. Here the CDR3 DNA reads TGTGCCAGCAGTTTATATCTGACAGGGGGGAATGGCTACACCTTC. Residues: CASSLYLTGGNGYTF.

V is TRBV28 and J is TRBJ2-2, with D tentatively TRBD2 (6 bases). From germline, CDR1 is MDHEN and CDR2 SYDVKM. Deletions cut 2 bases from V and 6 bases from J, with 13 bases between. CDR3 length: 15 residues. The DNA of the CDR3 is TGTGCCAGCAGTTTAGCCGGGACGGGGGCCGGGGAGCTGTTTTTT. It encodes CASSLAGTGAGELFF. The variable domain in full, with the rest retrieved from reference TRBV28 and TRBJ2-2, is DVKVTQSSRYLVKRTGEKVFLECVQDMDHENMFWYRQDPGLGLRLIYFSYDVKMKEKGDIPEGYSVSREKKERFSLILESASTNQTSMYLCASSLAGTGAGELFFGEGSRLTVL.

The chain couples TRBV14 to TRBJ2-7; the D is unclear. The CDR3 has 14 residues. Germline V gives CDR1 SGHDN, CDR2 FVKESK. V lost 0 bases to trimming and J lost 3 bases, with 9 bases between them. The CDR3 region has the DNA TGTGCCAGCAGCCAAGAGTTCATCTACTACGAGCAGTACTTC. Translation: CASSQEFIYYEQYF.

A few counts support this clone. This chain joins TRBV13 and TRBJ2-1; 12 nucleotides agree with TRBD2. V was pared by 1 base and J by 7 bases, with 11 bases of the junction left unmatched. The CDR3 sequence is 18 residues long. From germline, CDR1 is PRHDT and CDR2 FYEKMQ (reference sequence). CDR3 DNA: TGTGCCAGCAGCTTAGTTGTACTAGCGGGAGGTTCTGGGAATGAGCAGTTCTTC. Its translation: CASSLVVLAGGSGNEQFF.

This clone came up a few times. This sequence joins TRBV28 and TRBJ2-1; 8 positions match TRBD2. V shed 4 bases, J shed 3 bases, and the junction held 2 bases outside the gene matches. This CDR3 has 14 residues. Germline V gene sequence: CDR1 MDHEN, CDR2 SYDVKM. CDR3 region: CASSSGTSYNEQFF. The CDR3 bases are TGTGCCAGCAGTTCCGGGACTAGCTACAATGAGCAGTTCTTC.

The CDR3 sequence: CASSSIGGAETQYF. The CDR3 DNA is TGTGCCAGCAGTTCGATAGGGGGAGCAGAGACCCAGTACTTC. The chain links TRBV7-3 to TRBJ2-5, with D possibly being TRBD1 (6 bases). This CDR3 comprises 14 residues. The germline gives CDR1 SGHTA, CDR2 FQGTGA. V was clipped by 6 bases and J by 4 bases, with 15 bases between them.

This clone was counted a few times. The chain has TRBV27 and TRBJ2-3; 7 bases are a match to TRBD2. Germline CDR1 reads MNHEY; CDR2 reads SMNVEV (reference sequence). The junction had 15 bases not matched to a gene; V was cut back by 2 bases and J by 4 bases. The CDR3 length is 18 residues. The CDR3 region has the DNA TGTGCCAGCAGTTTAGTGGCGGGAGAACCCCCAATTGCAGATACGCAGTATTTT. As protein: CASSLVAGEPPIADTQYF.

V usage is TRBV5-4 and J usage is TRBJ2-7; 7 bases align to TRBD1. After removal of 2 bases from V and 8 bases from J, the junction contained 4 bases not matched to a gene. There are 12 residues in the CDR3. Germline lookup yields CDR1 SGHNT and CDR2 YYREEE (reference sequence). The CDR3 DNA reads as TGTGCCAGCAGCTTCGGACAGGTCCAGCAGTACTTC. Its protein is CASSFGQVQQYF.

The rearrangement links TRBV30 to TRBJ2-7, with 10 bases identical to TRBD2. Germline V gives CDR1 GTSNPN, CDR2 SVGIG (reference sequence). With V trimmed by 3 bases and J by 3 bases, 5 bases remained unmatched. This CDR3 is 14 amino acids long. The CDR3 DNA follows: TGTGCCTGGAGCACACTAGCGGGACACTACGAGCAGTACTTC. Its protein product is CAWSTLAGHYEQYF.

Judged by abundance, this clone is medium-sized. CDR3 in amino acids: CASTPGTGGLEAFF. In DNA, the CDR3 is TGTGCCAGCACCCCCGGGACAGGGGGCCTGGAGGCTTTCTTT. This chain connects TRBV27 to TRBJ1-1; TRBD1 matches 12 bases. Germline V gene lookup returns CDR1 MNHEY and CDR2 SMNVEV (reference sequence). V dropped 7 bases and J dropped 11; count of bases not matched to a gene: 11. CDR3 length equals 14 residues.

The V and J genes are TRBV29-1 and TRBJ2-4; 8 bases match TRBD1. The CDR3 spans 12 residues. Per germline, CDR1 SQVTM and CDR2 ANQGSEA. V gave up 7 bases and J gave up 8 bases; unmatched junction bases: 7. DNA of the CDR3: TGCAGCGCCGGGACAGGATGGGACATTCAGTACTTC. Its protein is CSAGTGWDIQYF. Complete variable domain (other parts from reference TRBV29-1 and TRBJ2-4): SAVISQKPSRDICQRGTSLTIQCQVDSQVTMMFWYRQQPGQSLTLIATANQGSEATYESGFVIDKFPISRPNLTFSTLTVSNMSPEDSSIYLCSAGTGWDIQYFGAGTRLSVL.

The gene calls are TRBV4-2 and TRBJ2-3; D is perhaps TRBD1 (7 bases). Per the germline V gene, CDR1 is LGHNA and CDR2 is YNFKEQ. The CDR3 extends over 15 amino acids. V dropped 4 bases and J dropped 2 bases, with 13 bases sitting between them. The CDR3 here is CASSRDRDSTDTQYF. The DNA for the CDR3 is TGTGCCAGCAGCCGAGACAGGGACTCCACAGATACGCAGTATTTT.

V gene TRBV5-1 combines with J gene TRBJ2-7, with 14 bases that match TRBD2. The CDR3 sequence is 16 residues long. J was trimmed by 2 bases and V by 4 bases; bases with no gene match: 5. The germline CDR1 and CDR2 sequences are SGHRS and YFSETQ. CDR3 DNA sequence: TGCGCCAGCAGCAGGGGACTAGCGGGAGCCCCCTACGAGCAGTACTTC. Its translation: CASSRGLAGAPYEQYF.

The gene calls are TRBV28 and TRBJ2-7; tentatively, D is TRBD1 (5 bases). This CDR3 is 14 amino acids long. Trimming removed 7 bases at V and 6 bases at J, with 19 bases between. Germline V lookup: CDR1 MDHEN, CDR2 SYDVKM. The CDR3 bases are TGTGCCAGCACCCCTCAGGACCAGGGTGTCGAGCAGTACTTC. It is translated as CASTPQDQGVEQYF.